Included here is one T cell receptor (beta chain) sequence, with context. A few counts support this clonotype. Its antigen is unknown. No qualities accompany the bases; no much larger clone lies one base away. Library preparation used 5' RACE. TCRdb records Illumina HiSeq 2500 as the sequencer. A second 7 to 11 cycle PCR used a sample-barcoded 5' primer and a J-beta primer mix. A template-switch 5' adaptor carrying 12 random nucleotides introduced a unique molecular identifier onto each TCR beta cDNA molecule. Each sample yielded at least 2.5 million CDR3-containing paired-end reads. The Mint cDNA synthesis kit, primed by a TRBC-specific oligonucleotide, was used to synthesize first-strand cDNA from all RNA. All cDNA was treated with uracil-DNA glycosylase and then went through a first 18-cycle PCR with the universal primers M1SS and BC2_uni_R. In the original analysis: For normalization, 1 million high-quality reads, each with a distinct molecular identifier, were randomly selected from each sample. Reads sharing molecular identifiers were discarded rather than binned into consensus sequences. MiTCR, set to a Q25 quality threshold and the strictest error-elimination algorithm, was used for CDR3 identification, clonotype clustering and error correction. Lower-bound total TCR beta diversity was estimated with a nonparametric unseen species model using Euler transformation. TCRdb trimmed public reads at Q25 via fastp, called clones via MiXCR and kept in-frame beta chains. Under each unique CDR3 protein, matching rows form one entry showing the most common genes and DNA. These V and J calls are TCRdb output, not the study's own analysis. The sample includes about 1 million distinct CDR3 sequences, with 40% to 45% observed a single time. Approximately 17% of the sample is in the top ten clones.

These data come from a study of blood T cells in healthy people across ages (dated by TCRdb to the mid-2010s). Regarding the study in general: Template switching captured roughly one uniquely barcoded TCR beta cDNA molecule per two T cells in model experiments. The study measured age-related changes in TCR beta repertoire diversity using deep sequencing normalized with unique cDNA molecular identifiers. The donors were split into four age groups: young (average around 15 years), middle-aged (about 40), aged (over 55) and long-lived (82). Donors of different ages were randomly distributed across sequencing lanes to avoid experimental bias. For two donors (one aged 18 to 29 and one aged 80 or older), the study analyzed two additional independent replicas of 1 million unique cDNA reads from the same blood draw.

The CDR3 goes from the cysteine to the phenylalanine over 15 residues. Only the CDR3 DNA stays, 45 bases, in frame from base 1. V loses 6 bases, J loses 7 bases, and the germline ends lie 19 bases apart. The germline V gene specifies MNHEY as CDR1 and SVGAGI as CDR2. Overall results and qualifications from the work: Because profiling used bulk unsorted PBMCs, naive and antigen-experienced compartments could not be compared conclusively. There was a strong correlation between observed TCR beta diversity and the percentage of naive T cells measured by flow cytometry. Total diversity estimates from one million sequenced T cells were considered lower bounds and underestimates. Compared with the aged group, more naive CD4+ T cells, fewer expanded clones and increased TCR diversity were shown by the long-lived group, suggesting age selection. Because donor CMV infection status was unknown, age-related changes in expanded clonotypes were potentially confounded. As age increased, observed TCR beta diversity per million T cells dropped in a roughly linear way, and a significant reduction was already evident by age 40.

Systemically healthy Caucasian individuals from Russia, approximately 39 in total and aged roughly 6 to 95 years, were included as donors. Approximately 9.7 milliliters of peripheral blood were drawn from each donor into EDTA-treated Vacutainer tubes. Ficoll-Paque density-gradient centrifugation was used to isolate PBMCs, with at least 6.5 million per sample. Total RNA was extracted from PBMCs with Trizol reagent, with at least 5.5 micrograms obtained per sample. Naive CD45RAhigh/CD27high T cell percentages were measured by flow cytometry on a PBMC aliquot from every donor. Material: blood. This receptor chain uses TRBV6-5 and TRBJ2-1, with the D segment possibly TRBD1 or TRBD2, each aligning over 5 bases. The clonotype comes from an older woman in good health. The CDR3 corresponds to CASRKPGRPPNEQFF. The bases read TGTGCCAGCAGAAAACCGGGACGACCGCCAAATGAGCAGTTCTTC.